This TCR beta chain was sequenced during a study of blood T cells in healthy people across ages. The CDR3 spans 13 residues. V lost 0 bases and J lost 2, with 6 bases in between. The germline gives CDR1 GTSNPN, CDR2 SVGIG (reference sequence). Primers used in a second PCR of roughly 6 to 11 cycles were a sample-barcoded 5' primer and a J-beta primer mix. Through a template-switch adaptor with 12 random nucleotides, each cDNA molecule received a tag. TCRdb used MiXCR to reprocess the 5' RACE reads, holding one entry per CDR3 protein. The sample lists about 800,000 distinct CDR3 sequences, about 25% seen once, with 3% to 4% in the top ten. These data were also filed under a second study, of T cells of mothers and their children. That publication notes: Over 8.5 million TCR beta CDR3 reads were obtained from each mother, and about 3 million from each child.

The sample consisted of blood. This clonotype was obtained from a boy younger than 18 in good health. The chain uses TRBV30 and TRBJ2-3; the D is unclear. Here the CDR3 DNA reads TGTGCCTGGAGTGTCGACCACACAGATACGCAGTATTTT. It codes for CAWSVDHTDTQYF.